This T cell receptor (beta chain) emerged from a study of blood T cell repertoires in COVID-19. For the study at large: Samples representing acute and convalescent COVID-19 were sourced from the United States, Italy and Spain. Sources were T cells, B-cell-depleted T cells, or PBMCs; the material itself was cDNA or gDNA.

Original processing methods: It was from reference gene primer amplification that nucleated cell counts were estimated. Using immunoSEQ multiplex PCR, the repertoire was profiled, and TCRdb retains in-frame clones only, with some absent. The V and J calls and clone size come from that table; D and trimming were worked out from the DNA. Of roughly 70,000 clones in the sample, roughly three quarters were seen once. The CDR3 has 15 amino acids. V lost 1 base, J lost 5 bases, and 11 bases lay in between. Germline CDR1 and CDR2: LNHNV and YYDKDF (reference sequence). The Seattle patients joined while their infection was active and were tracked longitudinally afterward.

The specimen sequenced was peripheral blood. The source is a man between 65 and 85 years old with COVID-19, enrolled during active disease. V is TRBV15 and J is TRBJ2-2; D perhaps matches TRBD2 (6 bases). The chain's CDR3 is CATSRVFRETGELFF. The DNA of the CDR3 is TGTGCCACCAGCAGAGTTTTTCGGGAGACCGGGGAGCTGTTTTTT.